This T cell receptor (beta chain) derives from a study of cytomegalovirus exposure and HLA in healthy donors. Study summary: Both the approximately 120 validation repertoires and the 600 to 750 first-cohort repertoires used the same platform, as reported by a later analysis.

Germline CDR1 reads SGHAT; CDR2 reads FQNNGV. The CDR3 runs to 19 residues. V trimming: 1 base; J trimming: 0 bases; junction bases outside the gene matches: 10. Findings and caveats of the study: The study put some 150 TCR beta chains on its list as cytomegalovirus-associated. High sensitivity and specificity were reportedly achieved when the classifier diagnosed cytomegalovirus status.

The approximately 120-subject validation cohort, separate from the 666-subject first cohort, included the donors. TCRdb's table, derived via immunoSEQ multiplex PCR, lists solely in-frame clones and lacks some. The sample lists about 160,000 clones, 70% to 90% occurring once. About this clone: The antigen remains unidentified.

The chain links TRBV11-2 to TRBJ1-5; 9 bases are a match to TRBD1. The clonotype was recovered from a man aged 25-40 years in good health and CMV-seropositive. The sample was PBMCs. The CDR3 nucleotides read TGTGCCAGCAGCTTAGTCCGGGACAGGGACCCTTATAGCAATCAGCCCCAGCATTTT. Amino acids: CASSLVRDRDPYSNQPQHF.